This passage covers 29 T cell receptor beta chains from one sample sequenced in a study of spatial heterogeneity in lung cancer. Specified time point: sample taken at primary tumor resection. Extraction of whole RNA from tumor, nontumor lung or frozen PBMC preceded unsorted sequencing. TCRdb processed the 5' RACE reads anew with MiXCR; each CDR3 protein has one entry. The sample consists of around 4,000 distinct CDR3 sequences, over 20% of them appearing once. Sequenced here: normal lung tissue next to the tumor, sampled at surgery. These receptor sequences come from a female donor with early-stage non-small cell lung cancer.

Of note for this clonotype: A library made for alpha chains picked up this beta chain off target, so its size means little. The chain recombines TRBV27 with TRBJ2-6; D unclear. V gave up 6 bases and J gave up 0 bases, with 6 bases separating them. Germline V CDR1 and CDR2: MNHEY, SMNVEV (reference sequence). The CDR3 consists of 14 residues. CDR3 sequence: CASSHASGANVLTF. The CDR3 coding sequence is TGTGCCAGCAGCCATGCCTCTGGGGCCAACGTCCTGACTTTC.

This clonotype was counted a few times. This beta chain lies outside the target of a library built for alpha chains; its clone size means little. The V gene is TRBV3-1, the J gene TRBJ1-2; no firm D call. The V gene lost 0 bases and the J gene lost 3 bases, with 5 bases spanning the gap. The CDR3 totals 13 residues. The germline V gene has CDR1 LGHDT and CDR2 YNNKEL (reference sequence). The CDR3, as DNA: TGTGCCAGCAGCCAAGATGAGGACTATGGCTACACCTTC. Protein product: CASSQDEDYGYTF.

In its sample, this clonotype was seen a few times. The library was designed around alpha chains, so this beta chain is a stray read whose abundance carries little weight. J is TRBJ2-1 and V is TRBV7-2; D is unclear. Deletions cut 4 bases from V and 8 bases from J, with 24 bases between. This CDR3 has 17 residues. CDR1 and CDR2 from the germline V gene are SGHTA and FQGNSA. The CDR3 loop is CASSSTPRSGRGDEQFF. The CDR3 region has the DNA TGTGCCAGCAGCTCCACCCCCCGGTCCGGGCGTGGGGATGAGCAGTTCTTC.

Regarding this clonotype: For a library built for alpha chains, this beta chain is a stray read; little rests on its size. The V and J genes are TRBV14 and TRBJ2-7, with a weak D call TRBD1 (6 bases). The V end was cut by 1 base, the J end by 3 bases, with 13 bases between. In germline, CDR1 is SGHDN, CDR2 FVKESK. This CDR3 contains 15 residues. CDR3: CASSQVGRGNYEQYF. CDR3 sequence (DNA): TGTGCCAGCAGCCAAGTGGGCAGGGGTAACTACGAGCAGTACTTC.

Relative to its sample, this clonotype is medium-sized. This beta chain is a stray read from a library made for alpha chains; its abundance is not meaningful. This CDR3 reads CASSQALAGSLFF. The CDR3 coding sequence is TGTGCCAGCAGCCAAGCACTAGCGGGAAGCCTGTTTTTT. The chain carries TRBV4-2 and TRBJ2-2; 10 nucleotides match TRBD2. V lost 1 base, J lost 14 bases, and 4 bases stayed unmatched. Germline V gives CDR1 LGHNA, CDR2 YNFKEQ. This CDR3 comprises 13 residues.

This clonotype was found many times. This beta chain slipped into a library made for alpha chains as a stray read, so its size is not meaningful. This rearrangement joins TRBV5-4 to TRBJ2-7; D is perhaps TRBD2 (5 bases). The CDR3 contains 15 residues. Germline lookup yields CDR1 SGHNT and CDR2 YYREEE (reference sequence). V lost 4 bases to trimming and J lost 4 bases, with 18 bases between them. The CDR3 sequence is CASSRSGGPGYEQYF. In nucleotides, the CDR3 is TGTGCCAGCAGCCGATCTGGTGGGCCGGGGTACGAGCAGTACTTC.

About this clonotype: The size of this beta chain means little, since it is a stray read in a library made for alpha chains. The V call is TRBV3-1, the J call TRBJ2-2, with D maybe TRBD2 (6 bases). Trimming shortened V by 1 base and J by 8 bases, and 11 bases separated the two germline ends. The length of the CDR3 is 14 residues. Per the germline V gene, CDR1 is LGHDT and CDR2 is YNNKEL (reference sequence). The CDR3, as DNA: TGTGCCAGCAGCCAAGTTTCCGGGAGTGGGGAGCTGTTTTTT. Protein: CASSQVSGSGELFF.

This clonotype was recorded many times. This beta chain is an off-target read within a library intended for alpha chains, so its frequency means little. The chain has TRBV28 and TRBJ1-6, with 9 bases identical to TRBD1. The CDR3 has 14 amino acids. Germline V CDR1 and CDR2: MDHEN, SYDVKM. Trimming cost V 6 bases and J 10 bases; bases outside gene matches: 7. CDR3 in amino acids: CASRPGTGSSPLHF. DNA of the CDR3: TGTGCCAGCAGGCCCGGGACAGGGTCATCACCCCTCCACTTT. The whole variable domain, filled in from reference TRBV28 and TRBJ1-6, reads DVKVTQSSRYLVKRTGEKVFLECVQDMDHENMFWYRQDPGLGLRLIYFSYDVKMKEKGDIPEGYSVSREKKERFSLILESASTNQTSMYLCASRPGTGSSPLHFGNGTRLTVT.

By sample share, this clonotype is medium-sized. A library prepared for alpha chains yielded this beta chain as an off-target read; its size is of little meaning. CDR3 in DNA: TGTGCCAGCAGGCGGACGGACAACACTGAAGCTTTCTTT. Amino acids: CASRRTDNTEAFF. The chain recombines TRBV6-2 or TRBV6-3 with TRBJ1-1; D is unclear. Germline V gene lookup returns CDR1 MNHEY and CDR2 SVGEGT. This CDR3 is built from 13 residues. V was pared by 6 bases and J by 2 bases, with 10 bases between.

Sample share makes this clonotype medium-sized. In a library made to pick up alpha chains, this beta chain is a stray read with a size that means little. The chain links TRBV18 to TRBJ2-1; weak D call: TRBD1 (6 bases). CDR3 size: 16 residues. In germline, CDR1 is KGHSH, CDR2 LQKENI. V lost 1 base to trimming and J lost 9 bases, with 19 bases between them. For the CDR3, the DNA is TGTGCCAGCTCACCACTCAGGGGAGCAAGCACGGGTGAGCAGTTCTTC. Protein product: CASSPLRGASTGEQFF.

This clonotype was observed once. Because this beta chain is a stray read in a library intended to capture alpha chains, its abundance should not be given much weight. CDR3 in amino acids: CASSLRTGGYTEAFF. In DNA, the CDR3 is TGTGCCAGCAGCTTACGGACAGGGGGCTACACTGAAGCTTTCTTT. This rearrangement joins TRBV11-2 to TRBJ1-1, with 11 bases fitting TRBD1. The germline gives CDR1 SGHAT, CDR2 FQNNGV. V lost 2 bases to trimming and J lost 3 bases; unmatched junction nucleotides: 2. This CDR3 is 15 amino acids long.

This clonotype was counted ten times or more. Since the library was made to target alpha chains, this beta chain is a stray read and its abundance is not meaningful. The CDR3 nucleotides are TGTGCCAGCAGCTTGGACCCGGGACTAGCGGGAGTGGCAGATACGCAGTATTTT. Translated: CASSLDPGLAGVADTQYF. The chain carries TRBV11-2 and TRBJ2-3; 14 bases fit TRBD2. Germline CDR1 is SGHAT and CDR2 is FQNNGV. The V segment lost 3 bases and the J segment 4 bases; nucleotides outside the gene matches: 9. The CDR3 runs to 18 residues.

This clonotype ranks as medium-sized. This beta chain slipped into a library made for alpha chains as a stray read, so its size is not meaningful. The V and J genes are TRBV7-2 and TRBJ2-5; D possibly corresponds to TRBD2 (5 bases). Germline-derived CDR1 and CDR2 are SGHTA and FQGNSA. The V end lost 1 base, the J end lost 5 bases, and 20 bases lay between the germline ends. CDR3 length: 17 amino acids. CDR3 DNA sequence: TGTGCCAGCAGCTTAGTTGGCAGGAGGCCCCGTGAGGAGACCCAGTACTTC. Its protein is CASSLVGRRPREETQYF.

This clonotype was observed many times. Because the library targeted alpha chains, this beta chain is an off-target read whose size means little. V gene TRBV5-1 combines with J gene TRBJ1-5, with D unresolved. V lost 0 bases, J lost 5 bases, and 9 bases lay in between. CDR1 and CDR2 from the germline V gene are SGHRS and YFSETQ. CDR3 length equals 14 residues. DNA for the CDR3: TGCGCCAGCAGCTTGGGGGTAAGGGATCAGCCCCAGCATTTT. Translation: CASSLGVRDQPQHF. The full variable domain, in which reference TRBV5-1 and TRBJ1-5 provide the parts outside the CDR3, is KAGVTQTPRYLIKTRGQQVTLSCSPISGHRSVSWYQQTPGQGLQFLFEYFSETQRNKGNFPGRFSGRQFSNSRSEMNVSTLELGDSALYLCASSLGVRDQPQHFGDGTRLSIL.

This clonotype appeared many times. Because the library targeted alpha chains, this beta chain is an off-target read whose size means little. The chain couples TRBV28 to TRBJ1-5; the D is unclear. CDR1 and CDR2 from the germline V gene are MDHEN and SYDVKM. This CDR3 spans 11 amino acids. V lost 10 bases to trimming and J lost 4 bases, with 8 bases between them. CDR3 region: CATAGNQPQHF. Here the CDR3 DNA reads TGTGCCACCGCTGGAAATCAGCCCCAGCATTTT.

This clonotype is medium-sized. This beta chain appears as a stray read in a library generated for alpha chains; its size is not informative. The chain links TRBV12-3 or TRBV12-4 to TRBJ1-1, with a tentative D call TRBD1 (6 bases). With 5 bases removed from V and 7 bases from J, the gap between germline ends came to 14 bases. The CDR3 is 13 residues long. CDR3 amino acids: CASSRRQEGEAFF. In DNA form, the CDR3 reads TGTGCCAGCAGTCGGAGACAGGAGGGTGAAGCTTTCTTT.

With regard to this clonotype: Since the library was made to target alpha chains, this beta chain is a stray read and its abundance is not meaningful. The V gene is TRBV6-6, the J gene TRBJ2-5, with TRBD2 identical over 9 bases. The length of the CDR3 is 16 residues. Germline V gives CDR1 MNHNY, CDR2 SVGAGI (reference sequence). Germline trimming cut 2 bases from V and 0 bases from J; bases unmatched to any gene: 4. The CDR3 loop reads CASSYPAGGNQETQYF. The CDR3 DNA is TGTGCCAGCAGTTACCCGGCGGGGGGGAACCAAGAGACCCAGTACTTC.

This clonotype is deemed medium-sized. For a library built for alpha chains, this beta chain is a stray read; little rests on its size. This sequence joins TRBV28 and TRBJ1-4; TRBD1 matches 7 bases. The CDR3 runs 14 residues. The germline gives CDR1 MDHEN, CDR2 SYDVKM. V was clipped by 8 bases and J by 4 bases; unmatched bases: 7. This CDR3 is CASALQGFNEKLFF. CDR3 nucleotide sequence: TGTGCCAGCGCGCTACAGGGGTTTAATGAAAAACTGTTTTTT.

The sample holds a few counts of this clonotype. Because this beta chain is a stray read in a library intended to capture alpha chains, its abundance should not be given much weight. The gene calls are TRBV6-5 and TRBJ2-5; possibly TRBD1 for D (6 bases). The CDR3 contains 13 residues. Trimming shortened V by 2 bases and J by 5 bases, and 9 bases separated the two germline ends. Germline CDR1 is MNHEY and CDR2 is SVGAGI. As DNA, the CDR3 is TGTGCCAGCAGTTACGACAGGTGGGAGACCCAGTACTTC. Protein: CASSYDRWETQYF.

This clonotype appeared many times. This beta chain slipped into a library made for alpha chains as a stray read, so its size is not meaningful. V gene TRBV7-9 combines with J gene TRBJ2-1; no reliable D call. The CDR3 spans 14 residues. Germline CDR1 and CDR2: SEHNR and FQNEAQ (reference sequence). V was pared by 3 bases and J by 0 bases, with 6 bases between. The CDR3 sequence: CASSFESSYNEQFF. The DNA of the CDR3 is TGTGCCAGCAGCTTTGAAAGCTCCTACAATGAGCAGTTCTTC. The full variable domain, rest sourced from reference TRBV7-9 and TRBJ2-1, is DTGVSQNPRHKITKRGQNVTFRCDPISEHNRLYWYRQTLGQGPEFLTYFQNEAQLEKSRLLSDRFSAERPKGSFSTLEIQRTEQGDSAMYLCASSFESSYNEQFFGPGTRLTVL.

This clonotype is judged medium-sized. The size of this beta chain means little, since it is a stray read in a library made for alpha chains. The chain is built from TRBV4-3 and TRBJ1-2; TRBD1 is a possible D gene (6 bases). There are 15 residues in the CDR3. V shed 0 bases and J shed 5 bases, with 13 bases lying between them. CDR1 LGHNA and CDR2 YSLEER come from the germline V gene. In DNA form, the CDR3 reads TGCGCCAGCAGCCAAGAGTTGCAGGGGATGTATGGCTACACCTTC. Protein product: CASSQELQGMYGYTF.

This clonotype qualifies as medium-sized. This beta chain is an off-target read within a library intended for alpha chains, so its frequency means little. The chain joins TRBV20-1 to TRBJ2-7, with D perhaps matching TRBD1 (6 bases). Looked up from germline, CDR1 is DFQATT and CDR2 is SNEGSKA (reference sequence). This CDR3 spans 14 amino acids. Trimming cost V 0 bases and J 5 bases, with 14 bases left between them. This chain's CDR3 is CSARDGAGVHEQYF. For the CDR3, the DNA is TGCAGTGCTAGAGATGGGGCAGGGGTGCACGAGCAGTACTTC.

This clonotype was observed many times. Found in a library prepared for alpha chains, this beta chain is an off-target read, and its abundance has little meaning. The chain employs TRBV27 and TRBJ1-1; 7 bases are a match to TRBD1. The germline V gene has CDR1 MNHEY and CDR2 SMNVEV (reference sequence). The CDR3 contains 14 residues. V trimming: 5 bases; J trimming: 2 bases; junction bases outside the gene matches: 5. CDR3 coding DNA: TGTGCCAGCAGTCCCGGGACAGCAAACACTGAAGCTTTCTTT. It is translated as CASSPGTANTEAFF.

There are many counts of this clonotype. This beta chain is a stray sequence in a library constructed for alpha chains; its clone size is not meaningful. This rearrangement joins TRBV6-5 to TRBJ1-1; 10 bases align to TRBD1. The V and J ends lost 2 bases and 3 bases, in that order; junction bases with no gene match: 12. The CDR3 runs 18 residues. Germline V gene sequence: CDR1 MNHEY, CDR2 SVGAGI. The CDR3 region is CASSYSAGTGDGDTEAFF. The CDR3 nucleotides are TGTGCCAGCAGTTACAGCGCCGGGACAGGGGACGGGGACACTGAAGCTTTCTTT.

Sample share makes this clonotype large. This beta chain is a stray sequence in a library constructed for alpha chains; its clone size is not meaningful. The chain employs TRBV6-2 or TRBV6-3 and TRBJ2-1, with 13 bases aligning to TRBD2. The CDR3 totals 15 residues. In germline, CDR1 is MNHEY, CDR2 SVGEGT. J was trimmed by 10 bases and V by 2 bases; bases with no gene match: 5. The chain's CDR3 is CASSYQGLAGEEQFF. CDR3 nucleotide sequence: TGTGCCAGCAGTTACCAAGGACTAGCGGGGGAGGAGCAGTTCTTC.

In this sample, this clonotype is medium-sized (0.01 to 0.1%). This beta chain was picked up by a library intended for alpha chains and is off target, so its count carries little meaning. The genes are TRBV29-1 and TRBJ1-1; tentatively, D is TRBD1 (6 bases). Trimming left V 6 bases short and J 4 bases short, with 9 bases between. Germline CDR1 reads SQVTM; CDR2 reads ANQGSEA. The CDR3 is made up of 11 amino acids. The CDR3 here is CSVQGFTEAFF. DNA of the CDR3: TGCAGCGTCCAGGGGTTCACTGAAGCTTTCTTT. The full variable domain, with the rest looked up from reference TRBV29-1 and TRBJ1-1, is SAVISQKPSRDICQRGTSLTIQCQVDSQVTMMFWYRQQPGQSLTLIATANQGSEATYESGFVIDKFPISRPNLTFSTLTVSNMSPEDSSIYLCSVQGFTEAFFGQGTRLTVV.

As concerns this clonotype: A library made for alpha chains picked up this beta chain off target, so its size means little. The rearrangement uses TRBV5-4 and TRBJ2-7; 8 bases map to TRBD1. Germline V lookup: CDR1 SGHNT, CDR2 YYREEE (reference sequence). The CDR3 has 14 residues. Trimming took 3 bases from V and 3 from J; bases not matched to a gene: 5. Written as DNA, the CDR3 is TGTGCCAGCAGCTACGACAGGGGTGACTACGAGCAGTACTTC. Its translation: CASSYDRGDYEQYF.

Concerning this clonotype itself: Found in a library prepared for alpha chains, this beta chain is an off-target read, and its abundance has little meaning. The V call is TRBV6-2 or TRBV6-3, the J call TRBJ2-3, with D maybe TRBD1 (5 bases). With 5 bases removed from V and 4 bases from J, the gap between germline ends came to 13 bases. The CDR3 covers 14 residues. Germline CDR1 reads MNHEY; CDR2 reads SVGEGT. CDR3 residues: CASSLGHTADTQYF. CDR3 nucleotide sequence: TGTGCCAGCAGTCTCGGACATACCGCAGATACGCAGTATTTT.

This clonotype appeared many times. Since it is a stray read in a library aimed at alpha chains, this beta chain has a size that is not meaningful. The chain carries TRBV15 and TRBJ2-2, with 10 bases matching TRBD2. The CDR3 consists of 15 residues. Trimming at V came to 5 bases and at J to 5 bases, leaving 5 bases not matched to a gene. Germline CDR1 is LNHNV and CDR2 is YYDKDF (reference sequence). The CDR3 sequence: CATSALAGATGELFF. The CDR3 coding sequence is TGTGCCACCAGCGCCCTAGCGGGGGCGACCGGGGAGCTGTTTTTT.